Detailed here is one T cell receptor beta chain. What it binds is not known. This CDR3 has 12 amino acids. Trimming took 7 bases from V and 3 from J, leaving 10 bases between them. These data belong to a study of brain T cells in children with intractable seizures. Findings and limits, study-wide: HCMV serostatus was not known, and viral specificity came from CDR3 similarity only. Pre-surgery blood may have been undersampled, hiding some clones.

Sequencing was performed with immunoSEQ multiplex PCR; in TCRdb, only in-frame clones are kept and a portion is missing. The sample consists of around 340,000 clones, nearly 95% of them appearing once. The time point was: blood from clinic visit 5 months post-surgery; TSC patient then seizure free. The sequenced cases were selected for having the highest brain T cell transcript signatures. Pre-surgery treatment included at least one anti-epileptic drug. The chain has TRBV12-3 or TRBV12-4 and TRBJ2-7; perhaps D is TRBD1 or TRBD2 (5 bases each). The sequence was collected from a boy under two years old with tuberous sclerosis and intractable seizures. The sample was peripheral blood, taken 5 to 6 months after surgery. CDR3: CASTGTRYEQYF. The CDR3 DNA sequence: TGTGCCAGCACCGGGACGCGCTACGAGCAGTACTTC.